The TCR beta chain described here comes from a study of shared clonotypes between healthy human individuals. Findings of the study overall: Clonotype sharing among donors, it was expected, would be affected by sequencing depth.

Several immunoSEQ 96-well plates shared each subset's DNA, each plate a replicate. Assay: immunoSEQ multiplex PCR; the TCRdb copy retains only in-frame clones and omits some. This sample has around 500,000 clones, with more than 75% found just once. Concerning this clone itself: Antigen specificity is unknown.

In germline, CDR1 is LNHNV, CDR2 YYDKDF (reference sequence). The length of the CDR3 is 17 residues. With 0 bases clipped from V and 7 bases from J, the junction kept 12 bases outside the gene matches. This receptor was identified in a woman in her thirties or forties in good health. Some clones in this sample may be carry-over from other donors' samples. The sequencing sample was made of PBMCs. The rearrangement links TRBV15 to TRBJ2-1; 7 bases map to TRBD2. In DNA, the CDR3 is TGTGCCACCAGCAGAGATCGTTTCCTAGCGGCTAGTAATGAGCAGTTCTTC. As protein: CATSRDRFLAASNEQFF. Full variable domain (remainder filled in from reference TRBV15 and TRBJ2-1): DAMVIQNPRYQVTQFGKPVTLSCSQTLNHNVMYWYQQKSSQAPKLLFHYYDKDFNNEADTPDNFQSRRPNTSFCFLDIRSPGLGDTAMYLCATSRDRFLAASNEQFFGPGTRLTVL.